Listed below are T cell receptor beta chains from one sample, sequenced in a study of blood T cell repertoires in COVID-19. The assay was immunoSEQ multiplex PCR, and TCRdb's table has in-frame clones only and misses some. The sample carries tens of thousands of clones, roughly 91% recorded once. The source material was peripheral blood. The receptors come from a man in his 60s with active COVID-19. CDR3s include the opening cysteine and the closing phenylalanine or tryptophan. A clone size is listed for some rows: how often the clone was seen (once, few, many), or a class if it is expanded.

j_call	clone_size	v_call	cdr3_aa
TRBJ1-1	NA	TRBV6-2/TRBV6-3	CASSYLGPNTEAFF
TRBJ1-1	NA	TRBV7-9	CASSLQGKTEAFF
TRBJ2-2	NA	TRBV11-2	CASSLDGLAGPTGELFF
TRBJ2-7	few	TRBV5-1	CASSLGAPGEQYF
TRBJ2-1	once	TRBV7-6	CASSTRPEAGVQFF
TRBJ2-3	NA	TRBV9	CASSIGTSGRSNTQYF
TRBJ2-5	NA	TRBV5-8	CASSLVGGQETQYF
TRBJ1-4	NA	TRBV12-3/TRBV12-4	CASSPGGGEKLFF
TRBJ2-3	NA	TRBV4-3	CASSQDWGQDTDTQYF
TRBJ2-1	NA	TRBV9	CASSVQGTNTYNEQFF
TRBJ2-7	NA	TRBV7-8	CASSGRGNEQYF
TRBJ1-2	few	TRBV2	CASSFGTPNYGYTF
TRBJ2-7	NA	TRBV4-3	CASSQGLAGSGEQYF
TRBJ2-1	few	TRBV27	CASTRSTSALIF
TRBJ2-1	once	TRBV7-2	CASSLGDSDNEQFF
TRBJ2-3	NA	TRBV3-1/TRBV3-2	CASSQDEAPLSTDTQYF
TRBJ2-3	NA	TRBV5-4	CASSSGVGISDTQYF
TRBJ2-5	NA	TRBV7-3	CASSLNGRGETQYF
TRBJ2-7	NA	TRBV5-1	CASSQSGGNYEQYF
TRBJ2-7	few	TRBV5-6	CASSLGPGSGYEQYF
TRBJ1-3	NA	TRBV9	CASSLRMGASSGNTIYF
TRBJ1-2	NA	TRBV7-8	CASSPRERRGYTF
TRBJ2-1	NA	TRBV15	CATSRVDRGPYNEQFF
TRBJ2-1	NA	TRBV5-5	CASSGSVDRGSYNEQFF
TRBJ1-2	NA	TRBV7-3	CASSSRTGSGYTF
TRBJ2-5	NA	TRBV18	CASSLQGTSGETQYF
TRBJ1-1	NA	TRBV19	CASILAGVRNTEAFF
TRBJ1-5	NA	TRBV7-6	CASSQTGENQPQHF
TRBJ1-5	NA	TRBV19	CASQTVDNQPQHF